One and the same sample provided the 21 T cell receptor beta chains below, sequenced in a study of T cell responses to AZD1222 COVID-19 vaccine. Produced via immunoSEQ multiplex PCR; TCRdb's table is partial and in-frame only. The sample includes 150,000 or so clones, 70% to 90% of them seen just once. Sequenced material: peripheral blood, taken on day 0 of AZD1222 vaccination. The receptors here all came from an adult in good health.

V and J are TRBV28 and TRBJ1-2, with TRBD1 identical over 11 bases. J was trimmed by 7 bases and V by 6 bases; bases with no gene match: 10. Germline V lookup: CDR1 MDHEN, CDR2 SYDVKM. The CDR3 is 15 residues long. The CDR3 coding sequence is TGTGCCAGCAGACCAAGGGGGACAGGGGGACGTGGCTACACCTTC. Translating gives CASRPRGTGGRGYTF.

This rearrangement joins TRBV4-2 to TRBJ2-3; D not certain. Trimming stripped 0 bases from V and 5 bases from J, with 6 bases between. Germline assignment: CDR1 LGHNA and CDR2 YNFKEQ. This CDR3 is built from 13 residues. CDR3 sequence: CASSQDWGDTQYF. Written as DNA, the CDR3 is TGTGCCAGCAGCCAAGATTGGGGAGATACGCAGTATTTT.

This chain links TRBV18 with TRBJ2-7; 7 nucleotides align to TRBD1. This CDR3 region has 13 residues. J gave up 7 bases and V 3 bases, and 6 bases lay outside the gene matches. Germline CDR1 reads KGHSH; CDR2 reads LQKENI. The CDR3: CASSPQTGNEQYF. CDR3 coding DNA: TGTGCCAGCTCACCCCAGACAGGGAATGAGCAGTACTTC.

The chain links TRBV6-5 to TRBJ1-6; TRBD1 matches at 12 bases. The CDR3 has 14 residues. CDR1 and CDR2 (germline): MNHEY, SVGAGI. The V gene end was trimmed by 2 bases and the J gene end by 13 bases; junction bases not matched to a gene: 3. The CDR3 coding sequence is TGTGCCAGCAGTTACAAGGGACAGGGGGCCCCCCTCCACTTT. Its translation: CASSYKGQGAPLHF.

In this sample, this clone turned up once. This chain joins TRBV28 and TRBJ1-6; D is uncertain. The V end was cut by 1 base, the J end by 7 bases, with 11 bases between. The germline CDR1 and CDR2 sequences are MDHEN and SYDVKM. The CDR3 runs 15 residues. In DNA, the CDR3 is TGTGCCAGCAGTTTATCCACGAGTACAAATTCACCCCTCCACTTT. Protein product: CASSLSTSTNSPLHF.

The chain has TRBV5-4 and TRBJ2-7; no clear D gene. The CDR3 is 14 residues long. CDR1 SGHNT and CDR2 YYREEE come from the germline V gene (reference sequence). V was cut by 2 bases and J by 0 bases, with 9 bases left in between. The CDR3 DNA reads as TGTGCCAGCAGCTTAGGGCAGGACTCCTACGAGCAGTACTTC. Protein sequence: CASSLGQDSYEQYF.

In this sample, this clone turned up once. The chain recombines TRBV7-2 with TRBJ1-4, with D possibly matching TRBD1 (5 bases). Looked up from germline, CDR1 is SGHTA and CDR2 is FQGNSA. This CDR3 is 15 amino acids long. Trimming removed 3 bases from V and 9 bases from J, with 17 bases in between. CDR3 nucleotides: TGTGCCAGCAGCTTGGGGGGGTCAGGGAGTAAAAAACTGTTTTTT. It encodes CASSLGGSGSKKLFF.

This chain links TRBV5-6 with TRBJ1-2; D is undetermined. Germline assignment: CDR1 SGHDT and CDR2 YYEEEE. The length of the CDR3 is 16 residues. The V and J ends lost 2 bases and 1 base respectively, with 15 bases between them. The CDR3 loop reads CASSFRSRTLNYGYTF. For the CDR3, the DNA is TGTGCCAGCAGCTTTAGGAGCCGCACTCTTAACTATGGCTACACCTTC.

The V call is TRBV11-2, the J call TRBJ2-6, with D tentatively TRBD1 (5 bases). V was pared by 10 bases and J by 8 bases, with 12 bases between. From germline, CDR1 is SGHAT and CDR2 FQNNGV. This CDR3 comprises 12 residues. CDR3 DNA sequence: TGTGCCACCCTGACAGCCCCCAACGTCCTGACTTTC. Its translation is CATLTAPNVLTF.

This clone was seen a single time. J is TRBJ1-2 and V is TRBV6-5; D gene unclear. Trimming pared 6 bases from V and 5 bases from J, leaving 13 bases between. Germline V gene data show CDR1 as MNHEY and CDR2 as SVGAGI. This CDR3 is 13 amino acids long. The CDR3 loop is CASRAFSGYGYTF. In DNA, the CDR3 is TGTGCCAGCAGAGCTTTTAGTGGATATGGCTACACCTTC.

V usage is TRBV19 and J usage is TRBJ2-1; D is undetermined. Per the germline V gene, CDR1 is LNHDA and CDR2 is SQIVND (reference sequence). Trimming stripped 6 bases from V and 8 bases from J, with 14 bases between. The CDR3 length is 13 residues. The CDR3 region is CASRPTIFYEQFF. The CDR3 region has the DNA TGTGCCAGTAGACCGACAATCTTTTATGAGCAGTTCTTC.

CDR3 DNA: TGTGCCAGCAGCCTTGGGGGACGAAACATTCAGTACTTC. Its protein product is CASSLGGRNIQYF. The chain employs TRBV5-8 and TRBJ2-4; D tentatively fits TRBD1 or TRBD2 (5 bases each). This CDR3 spans 13 amino acids. Trimming cost V 4 bases and J 6 bases, with 11 bases left between them. Germline V gene data show CDR1 as SGHTS and CDR2 as YDEGEE.

The V and J genes are TRBV4-2 and TRBJ1-2; 9 bases are shared with TRBD1. The CDR3 has 18 amino acids. CDR1 and CDR2 from the germline V gene are LGHNA and YNFKEQ. The ends lost 0 bases at V and 0 bases at J; junction bases unmatched: 8. CDR3 residues: CASSQDGTGGLANYGYTF. The CDR3, as DNA: TGTGCCAGCAGCCAAGATGGCACAGGGGGCCTAGCTAACTATGGCTACACCTTC.

This rearrangement joins TRBV29-1 to TRBJ1-6; TRBD1 is a possible D gene (5 bases). This CDR3 spans 13 amino acids. From germline, CDR1 is SQVTM and CDR2 ANQGSEA. Trimming left V 6 bases short and J 6 bases short, with 12 bases between. The CDR3 is CSVSWGINSPLHF. The CDR3 DNA follows: TGCAGCGTGTCCTGGGGGATTAATTCACCCCTCCACTTT.

This chain links TRBV7-6 with TRBJ2-1, with 9 bases lining up with TRBD2. Trimming took 5 bases from V and 4 from J; bases not matched to a gene: 12. This CDR3 is built from 17 residues. Germline V gene data show CDR1 as SGHVS and CDR2 as FNYEAQ. Here the CDR3 reads CASSPRPTSGDYNEQFF. Written as DNA, the CDR3 is TGTGCCAGCAGCCCACGCCCGACTAGCGGAGATTACAATGAGCAGTTCTTC.

The chain uses TRBV19 and TRBJ1-2; no reliable D call. The length of the CDR3 is 14 residues. V lost 3 bases, J lost 7 bases, and 15 bases lay in between. CDR1 LNHDA and CDR2 SQIVND come from the germline V gene (reference sequence). CDR3 sequence reads: CASSIQSQIRGYTF. DNA for the CDR3: TGTGCCAGTAGTATCCAGTCGCAGATACGTGGCTACACCTTC.

The CDR3 region is CASSDFSGLATYEQYF. The CDR3 bases are TGTGCCAGCTCAGATTTTAGCGGGTTAGCGACCTACGAGCAGTACTTC. The chain joins TRBV18 to TRBJ2-7; 7 nucleotides align to TRBD2. Germline CDR1 and CDR2: KGHSH and LQKENI. V shed 5 bases, J shed 2 bases, and the junction held 12 bases outside the gene matches. The CDR3 is made up of 16 amino acids.

This clone appeared once. This chain connects TRBV4-1 to TRBJ1-2; tentative D call: TRBD1 (5 bases). Between the trimmed V and J ends, which lost 3 bases and 2 bases, there was a span of 7 bases. Germline V gives CDR1 MGHRA, CDR2 YSYEKL. This CDR3 has 13 residues. CDR3 protein: CASSHGDNYGYTF. As DNA, the CDR3 is TGCGCCAGCAGCCACGGGGACAACTATGGCTACACCTTC.

V and J are TRBV28 and TRBJ2-1, with 10 bases fitting TRBD2. J gave up 2 bases and V 7 bases, and 8 bases lay outside the gene matches. The CDR3 length is 16 residues. Germline V gives CDR1 MDHEN, CDR2 SYDVKM. CDR3 loop: CASTSLAGVPYNEQFF. Written as DNA, the CDR3 is TGTGCCAGCACAAGCCTAGCGGGAGTGCCCTACAATGAGCAGTTCTTC.

The chain has TRBV4-1 and TRBJ1-2; D is possibly TRBD1 (5 bases). Germline CDR1 and CDR2: MGHRA and YSYEKL. The CDR3 runs 19 residues. Trimming stripped 0 bases from V and 4 bases from J, with 24 bases between. CDR3 nucleotide sequence: TGCGCCAGCAGCCAAGAGTTTCGGGACTCACCATCCCGGGGCTATGGCTACACCTTC. Translation: CASSQEFRDSPSRGYGYTF.

The gene calls are TRBV19 and TRBJ1-1; a weak D match, TRBD1 (5 bases). CDR3 size: 14 residues. V gave up 7 bases and J gave up 5 bases, with 17 bases separating them. The germline V gene has CDR1 LNHDA and CDR2 SQIVND (reference sequence). CDR3 in amino acids: CASKDHAGRTEAFF. For the CDR3, the DNA is TGTGCCAGTAAAGATCATGCAGGGCGGACTGAAGCTTTCTTT.